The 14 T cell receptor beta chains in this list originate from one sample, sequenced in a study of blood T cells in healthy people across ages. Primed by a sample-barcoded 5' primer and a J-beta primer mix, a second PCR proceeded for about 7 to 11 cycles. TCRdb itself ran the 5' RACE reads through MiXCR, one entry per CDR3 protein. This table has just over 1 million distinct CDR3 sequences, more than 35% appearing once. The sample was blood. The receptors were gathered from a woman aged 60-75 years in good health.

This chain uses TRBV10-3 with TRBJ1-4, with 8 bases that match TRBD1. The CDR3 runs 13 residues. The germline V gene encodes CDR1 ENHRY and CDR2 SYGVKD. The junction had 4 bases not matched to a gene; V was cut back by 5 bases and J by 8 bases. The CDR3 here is CAISQGAREKLFF. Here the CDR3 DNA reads TGTGCCATCAGTCAGGGGGCGCGAGAAAAACTGTTTTTT.

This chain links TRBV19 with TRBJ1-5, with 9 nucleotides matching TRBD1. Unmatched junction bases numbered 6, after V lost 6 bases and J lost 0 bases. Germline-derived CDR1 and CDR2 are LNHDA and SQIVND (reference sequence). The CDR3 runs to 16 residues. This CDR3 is CASRVDRGYSNQPQHF. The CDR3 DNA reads TGTGCCAGTAGGGTTGACAGGGGGTATAGCAATCAGCCCCAGCATTTT.

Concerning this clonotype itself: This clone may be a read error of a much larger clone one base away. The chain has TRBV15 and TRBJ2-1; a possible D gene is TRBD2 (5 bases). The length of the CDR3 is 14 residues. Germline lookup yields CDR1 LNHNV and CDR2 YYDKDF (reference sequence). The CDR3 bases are TGTGCCTCCAGCAGTGGACCATCCGCGGGTGAGCAGTTCTTC. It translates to CASSSGPSAGEQFF.

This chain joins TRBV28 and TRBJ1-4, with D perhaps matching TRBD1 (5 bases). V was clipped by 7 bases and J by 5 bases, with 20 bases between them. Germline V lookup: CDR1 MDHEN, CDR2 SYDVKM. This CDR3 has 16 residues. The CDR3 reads CASKPHPGLINEKLFF. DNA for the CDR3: TGTGCCAGCAAGCCCCATCCGGGACTGATAAATGAAAAACTGTTTTTT.

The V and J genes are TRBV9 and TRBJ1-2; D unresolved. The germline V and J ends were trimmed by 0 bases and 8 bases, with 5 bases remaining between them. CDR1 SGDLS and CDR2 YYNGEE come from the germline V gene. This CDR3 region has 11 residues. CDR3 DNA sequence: TGTGCCAGCAGCGTAGCCGGGGGCTACACCTTC. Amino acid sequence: CASSVAGGYTF.

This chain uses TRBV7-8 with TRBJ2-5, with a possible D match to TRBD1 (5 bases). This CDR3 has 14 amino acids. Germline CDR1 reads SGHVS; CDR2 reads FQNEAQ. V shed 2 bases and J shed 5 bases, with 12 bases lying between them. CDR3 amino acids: CASSLQGSWETQYF. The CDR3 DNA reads TGTGCCAGCAGCTTACAGGGCTCATGGGAGACCCAGTACTTC.

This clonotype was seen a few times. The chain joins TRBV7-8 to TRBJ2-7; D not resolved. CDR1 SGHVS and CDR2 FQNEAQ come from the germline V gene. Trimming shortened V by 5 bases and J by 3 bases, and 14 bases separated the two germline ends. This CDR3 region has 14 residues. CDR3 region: CASSPRGYVYEQYF. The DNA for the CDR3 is TGTGCCAGCAGCCCCCGTGGTTATGTCTACGAGCAGTACTTC.

In DNA form, the CDR3 reads TGTGCCAGCAGTTACTCTAGCGGGACCATTTCCTACGAGCAGTACTTC. Its protein is CASSYSSGTISYEQYF. The chain carries TRBV6-2 or TRBV6-3 and TRBJ2-7; 8 bases line up with TRBD2. The germline CDR1 and CDR2 sequences are MNHEY and SVGEGT. This CDR3 is built from 16 residues. V lost 0 bases to trimming and J lost 1 base; unmatched junction nucleotides: 5.

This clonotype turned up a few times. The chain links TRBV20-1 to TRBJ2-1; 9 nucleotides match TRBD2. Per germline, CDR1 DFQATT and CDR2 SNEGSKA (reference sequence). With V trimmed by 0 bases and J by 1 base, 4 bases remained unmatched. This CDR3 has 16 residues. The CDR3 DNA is TGCAGTGCTAGAGATAGCGGGAGAGGGTCCTACAATGAGCAGTTCTTC. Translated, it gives CSARDSGRGSYNEQFF.

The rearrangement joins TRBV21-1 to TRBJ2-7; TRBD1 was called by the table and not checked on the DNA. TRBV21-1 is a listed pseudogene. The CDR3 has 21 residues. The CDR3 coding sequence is TGTGCCAGCAGCAAAGCGGGGACAGGACTTCGGGGGGCCAGGGCCCTCTACGAGCAGTACTTC. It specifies CASSKAGTGLRGARALYEQYF.

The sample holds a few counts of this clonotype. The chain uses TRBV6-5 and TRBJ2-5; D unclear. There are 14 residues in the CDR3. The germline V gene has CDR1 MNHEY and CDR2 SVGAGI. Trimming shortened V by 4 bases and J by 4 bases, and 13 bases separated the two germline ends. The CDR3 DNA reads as TGTGCCAGCAGTTCGGTGACCTCAAGAGAGACCCAGTACTTC. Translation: CASSSVTSRETQYF.

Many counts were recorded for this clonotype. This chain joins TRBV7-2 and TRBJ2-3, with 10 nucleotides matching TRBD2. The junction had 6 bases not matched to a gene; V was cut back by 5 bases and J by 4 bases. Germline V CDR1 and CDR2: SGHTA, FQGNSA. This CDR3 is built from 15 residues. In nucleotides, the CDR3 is TGTGCCAGCAGCCGATCTAGCGGGAGCGCAGATACGCAGTATTTT. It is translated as CASSRSSGSADTQYF. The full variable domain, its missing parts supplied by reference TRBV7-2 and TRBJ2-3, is GAGVSQSPSNKVTEKGKDVELRCDPISGHTALYWYRQSLGQGLEFLIYFQGNSAPDKSGLPSDRFSAERTGGSVSTLTIQRTQQEDSAVYLCASSRSSGSADTQYFGPGTRLTVL.

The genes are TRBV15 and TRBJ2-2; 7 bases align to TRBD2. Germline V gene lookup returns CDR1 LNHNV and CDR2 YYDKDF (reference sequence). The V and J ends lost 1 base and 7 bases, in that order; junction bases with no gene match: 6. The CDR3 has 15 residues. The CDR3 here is CATSRVAGDSGELFF. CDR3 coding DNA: TGTGCCACCAGCAGAGTGGCGGGAGACAGCGGGGAGCTGTTTTTT.

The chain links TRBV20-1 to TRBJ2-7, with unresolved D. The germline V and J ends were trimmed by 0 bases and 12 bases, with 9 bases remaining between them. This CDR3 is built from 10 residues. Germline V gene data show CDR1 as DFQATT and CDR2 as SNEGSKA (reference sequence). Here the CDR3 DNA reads TGCAGTGCTAGAGATCCACCGGTGTACTTC. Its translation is CSARDPPVYF.